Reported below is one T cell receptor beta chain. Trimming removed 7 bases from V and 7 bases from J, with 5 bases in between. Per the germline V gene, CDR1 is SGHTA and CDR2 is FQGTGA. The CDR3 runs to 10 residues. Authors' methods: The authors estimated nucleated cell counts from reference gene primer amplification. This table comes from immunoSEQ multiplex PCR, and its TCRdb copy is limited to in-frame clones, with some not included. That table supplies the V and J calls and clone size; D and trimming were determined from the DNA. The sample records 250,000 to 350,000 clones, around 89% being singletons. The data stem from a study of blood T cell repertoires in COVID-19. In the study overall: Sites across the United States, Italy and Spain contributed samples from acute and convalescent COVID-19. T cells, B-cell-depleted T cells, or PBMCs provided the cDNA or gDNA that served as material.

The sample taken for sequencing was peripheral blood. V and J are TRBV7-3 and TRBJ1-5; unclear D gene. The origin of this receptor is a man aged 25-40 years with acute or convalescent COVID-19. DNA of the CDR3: TGTGCCAGCACCAGGCAGCCCCAGCATTTT. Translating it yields CASTRQPQHF.